These T cell receptor beta chains were read from a single sample in a study of blood T cell repertoires in COVID-19. Some clones are missing from TCRdb's copy, which holds only in-frame ones; the method was immunoSEQ multiplex PCR. The repertoire consists of roughly 500,000 clones, with 89% occurring once and the leading ten covering approximately 0.9%. The specimen was peripheral blood. The source is a man younger than 35 with COVID-19, enrolled during active disease. Each CDR3 is given with its conserved first and last residue. A D gene is named only where the DNA matches it firmly. Size is stated for part of the rows, as once, few or many counts, or as a class when the clone is expanded.

size: -; V: TRBV7-3; D: -; J: TRBJ1-1; CDR3: CASSFQATPNTEAFF; DNA: TGTGCCAGCAGCTTTCAGGCGACACCCAACACTGAAGCTTTCTTT
size: -; V: TRBV19; D: -; J: TRBJ1-4; CDR3: CASMGGEKLFF; DNA: TGTGCCAGTATGGGGGGTGAAAAACTGTTTTTT
size: -; V: TRBV30; D: TRBD2; J: TRBJ2-1; CDR3: CAWSDLAGGPIAEQFF; DNA: TGTGCCTGGAGTGACTTAGCGGGAGGGCCAATAGCTGAGCAGTTCTTC
size: -; V: TRBV23-1; D: -; J: TRBJ1-4; CDR3: CASSPLRGICEEKLFF; DNA: TGCGCCAGCAGCCCCCTCAGGGGCATTTGTGAGGAAAAACTGTTTTTT
size: -; V: TRBV2; D: TRBD1; J: TRBJ2-1; CDR3: CASSVTGSSYNEQFF; DNA: TGTGCCAGCAGCGTGACAGGGAGCTCCTACAATGAGCAGTTCTTC
size: -; V: TRBV4-1; D: -; J: TRBJ2-7; CDR3: CASSLWWPFPYEQYF; DNA: TGCGCCAGCAGCCTATGGTGGCCTTTCCCCTACGAGCAGTACTTC
size: -; V: TRBV18; D: TRBD1; J: TRBJ1-2; CDR3: CASSLGTDLYGYTF; DNA: TGTGCCAGCTCTCTCGGGACAGACCTCTATGGCTACACCTTC
size: -; V: TRBV27; D: TRBD1; J: TRBJ1-2; CDR3: CASSLFRRDRGSFGYTF; DNA: TGTGCCAGCAGTTTATTTCGACGAGACAGGGGGAGTTTTGGCTACACCTTC
size: -; V: TRBV6-5; D: -; J: TRBJ2-1; CDR3: CASRQGLENNEQFF; DNA: TGTGCCAGCCGACAGGGACTGGAGAACAATGAGCAGTTCTTC
size: -; V: TRBV4-1; D: -; J: TRBJ1-1; CDR3: CASSQEGRPEAFF; DNA: TGCGCCAGCAGCCAAGAGGGGAGACCTGAAGCTTTCTTT
size: -; V: TRBV6-7; D: -; J: TRBJ2-1; CDR3: CASPRQADESSYNEQFF; DNA: TGTGCCAGCCCCAGACAGGCGGATGAAAGCTCCTACAATGAGCAGTTCTTC
size: few; V: TRBV6-5; D: -; J: TRBJ1-3; CDR3: CASSLGINTIYF; DNA: TGTGCCAGCAGCCTCGGGATCAACACCATATATTTT
size: -; V: TRBV20-1; D: -; J: TRBJ1-6; CDR3: CSASTARGMGNSPLHF; DNA: TGCAGTGCTAGTACGGCTAGGGGAATGGGTAATTCACCCCTCCACTTT
size: -; V: TRBV5-1; D: TRBD1; J: TRBJ2-5; CDR3: CASSPGTGRQETQYF; DNA: TGCGCCAGCAGCCCCGGGACAGGGCGGCAAGAGACCCAGTACTTC
size: -; V: TRBV5-4; D: TRBD2; J: TRBJ2-7; CDR3: CASSLSGGSSYEQYF; DNA: TGTGCCAGCAGCTTGTCTGGCGGGAGCTCCTACGAGCAGTACTTC
size: few; V: TRBV19; D: TRBD1; J: TRBJ2-1; CDR3: CASRTGGLNNEQFF; DNA: TGTGCCAGCCGGACAGGGGGTCTTAACAATGAGCAGTTCTTC
size: -; V: TRBV7-9; D: -; J: TRBJ2-7; CDR3: CASSLVAGPSYEQYF; DNA: TGTGCCAGCAGCTTAGTTGCGGGACCGTCCTACGAGCAGTACTTC
size: -; V: TRBV6-5; D: TRBD1; J: TRBJ2-7; CDR3: CASSYRIDRGHEQYF; DNA: TGTGCCAGCAGTTACCGAATTGACAGGGGCCACGAGCAGTACTTC
size: -; V: TRBV5-1; D: -; J: TRBJ1-2; CDR3: CASSLDTPYGYTF; DNA: TGCGCCAGCAGCCTTGACACCCCCTATGGCTACACCTTC
size: -; V: TRBV14; D: TRBD1; J: TRBJ1-1; CDR3: CASSQWGQKEAFF; DNA: TGTGCCAGCAGCCAATGGGGACAGAAAGAAGCTTTCTTT
size: once; V: TRBV3-1/TRBV3-2; D: TRBD1; J: TRBJ2-7; CDR3: CASSQAGRTGPYEQYF; DNA: TGTGCCAGCAGCCAAGCTGGTCGGACAGGGCCCTACGAGCAGTACTTC
size: -; V: TRBV11-2; D: -; J: TRBJ2-2; CDR3: CASTFYKGTNTGELFF; DNA: TGTGCCAGCACCTTTTATAAGGGGACGAACACCGGGGAGCTGTTTTTT
size: few; V: TRBV15; D: TRBD1; J: TRBJ2-7; CDR3: CATSSPPRTGTYEQYF; DNA: TGTGCCACCAGCTCCCCTCCCCGGACAGGTACCTACGAGCAGTACTTC
size: -; V: TRBV18; D: TRBD1; J: TRBJ1-5; CDR3: CASSPSQGVGQPQHF; DNA: TGTGCCAGCTCACCATCTCAGGGGGTCGGACAGCCCCAGCATTTT
size: -; V: TRBV7-6; D: TRBD1; J: TRBJ1-6; CDR3: CASSRTGTSPLHF; DNA: TGTGCCAGCAGCCGGACAGGCACTTCACCCCTCCACTTT
size: -; V: TRBV20-1; D: -; J: TRBJ1-4; CDR3: CSASYRLNEKLFF; DNA: TGCAGCGCTAGTTACAGGTTAAATGAAAAACTGTTTTTT
size: -; V: TRBV19; D: -; J: TRBJ1-1; CDR3: CASSIDPRDMNTEAFF; DNA: TGTGCCAGTAGTATAGATCCTAGGGACATGAACACTGAAGCTTTCTTT
size: -; V: TRBV18; D: TRBD2; J: TRBJ2-7; CDR3: CASSHAGGRNSYEQYF; DNA: TGTGCCAGCTCACATGCGGGCGGGAGGAACTCCTACGAGCAGTACTTC
size: -; V: TRBV7-2; D: TRBD2; J: TRBJ2-2; CDR3: CASSFSGRGTGELFF; DNA: TGTGCCAGCAGTTTTAGCGGGAGAGGGACCGGGGAGCTGTTTTTT
size: -; V: TRBV27; D: -; J: TRBJ1-1; CDR3: CASSLQTGSTNTEAFF; DNA: TGTGCCAGCAGTTTACAAACAGGTTCTACGAACACTGAAGCTTTCTTT
size: -; V: TRBV2; D: -; J: TRBJ2-7; CDR3: CASSLGGDRSYEQYF; DNA: TGTGCCAGCAGTCTAGGGGGGGATCGATCCTACGAGCAGTACTTC
size: -; V: TRBV9; D: TRBD2; J: TRBJ2-1; CDR3: CASSLKPSGDGVF; DNA: TGTGCCAGCAGCCTCAAACCTAGCGGGGACGGGGTCTTC
size: -; V: TRBV5-1; D: TRBD2; J: TRBJ2-3; CDR3: CASSLDPGLAGGRTDTQYF; DNA: TGCGCCAGCAGCTTGGATCCGGGACTAGCGGGGGGGCGGACAGATACGCAGTATTTT
size: -; V: TRBV9; D: -; J: TRBJ1-2; CDR3: CASSVGGSGFGYTF; DNA: TGTGCCAGCAGCGTGGGGGGATCTGGCTTTGGCTACACCTTC
size: -; V: TRBV2; D: TRBD1; J: TRBJ2-4; CDR3: CASSEATGGKNIQYF; DNA: TGTGCCAGCAGTGAGGCAACAGGGGGCAAAAACATTCAGTACTTC
size: -; V: TRBV6-5; D: TRBD2; J: TRBJ2-7; CDR3: CASSLAGTSYEQYF; DNA: TGTGCCAGTTCACTAGCGGGGACGTCCTACGAGCAGTACTTC
size: -; V: TRBV18; D: TRBD1; J: TRBJ1-3; CDR3: CASSPTRTGSGNTIYF; DNA: TGTGCCAGCTCACCTACTAGGACAGGTTCGGGAAACACCATATATTTT
size: -; V: TRBV3-1/TRBV3-2; D: TRBD2; J: TRBJ2-2; CDR3: CASSQVVLAGIANTGELFF; DNA: TGTGCCAGCAGCCAAGTTGTACTAGCGGGTATCGCGAACACCGGGGAGCTGTTTTTT
size: -; V: TRBV6-4; D: -; J: TRBJ2-1; CDR3: CASSDSPTGVYNEQFF; DNA: TGTGCCAGCAGTGACTCTCCCACGGGGGTCTACAATGAGCAGTTCTTC
size: -; V: TRBV6-1; D: TRBD1; J: TRBJ1-1; CDR3: CASSENWNRGKAFF; DNA: TGTGCCAGCAGTGAAAATTGGAACAGGGGGAAGGCTTTCTTT
size: -; V: TRBV13; D: TRBD2; J: TRBJ2-7; CDR3: CASSFLSGGAGYEQYF; DNA: TGTGCCAGCAGCTTTCTTAGCGGGGGGGCCGGTTACGAGCAGTACTTC
size: -; V: TRBV29-1; D: -; J: TRBJ2-5; CDR3: CSVTEGQETQYF; DNA: TGCAGCGTTACCGAGGGCCAAGAGACCCAGTACTTC
size: -; V: TRBV28; D: -; J: TRBJ2-3; CDR3: CASSLRDLTDTQYF; DNA: TGTGCCAGCAGTTTAAGGGACTTAACAGATACGCAGTATTTT
size: -; V: TRBV9; D: -; J: TRBJ1-6; CDR3: CASSVGATLHF; DNA: TGTGCCAGCAGCGTAGGAGCCACCCTCCACTTT